The rows below give T cell receptor beta chains drawn from one sample of a study of blood T cell repertoires in COVID-19. TCRdb keeps only in-frame clones here, not all; method: immunoSEQ multiplex PCR. In the table there are 250,000 or so clones, approximately 91% of which are singletons. The sample comprised peripheral blood. The receptors were sampled from a woman aged 60-70 years with acute or convalescent COVID-19. Both conserved end residues are part of each CDR3. The D gene is left open where the match is weak. The size entry is marked missing in some rows and otherwise reads once, few, many or a size class.

V: TRBV18
J: TRBJ1-1
size: -
D: -
CDR3: CASSPPIQLAEAFF
DNA: TGTGCCAGCTCACCACCGATACAGTTGGCTGAAGCTTTCTTT

V: TRBV28
J: TRBJ1-1
size: -
D: -
CDR3: CASSLSLGEGAFF
DNA: TGTGCCAGCAGTTTATCGTTGGGTGAGGGAGCTTTCTTT

V: TRBV5-1
J: TRBJ1-2
size: once
D: TRBD1
CDR3: CASITGGLYGYTF
DNA: TGCGCCAGCATCACAGGGGGCCTCTATGGCTACACCTTC

V: TRBV2
J: TRBJ1-1
size: few
D: TRBD1
CDR3: CASSVLNHDRALGVNTEAFF
DNA: TGTGCCAGCAGTGTTCTAAACCACGACAGGGCGTTAGGGGTTAACACTGAAGCTTTCTTT

V: TRBV10-3
J: TRBJ1-6
size: -
D: TRBD1
CDR3: CAISPTGGGGSPLHF
DNA: TGTGCCATCAGTCCCACGGGAGGGGGCGGTTCACCCCTCCACTTT

V: TRBV18
J: TRBJ1-1
size: -
D: -
CDR3: CASSPRAQGEAFF
DNA: TGTGCCAGCTCACCAAGGGCGCAGGGTGAAGCTTTCTTT

V: TRBV20-1
J: TRBJ1-2
size: -
D: -
CDR3: CSASVAAKAYGYTF
DNA: TGCAGTGCTAGTGTAGCAGCTAAGGCCTATGGCTACACCTTC

V: TRBV12-5
J: TRBJ1-1
size: few
D: -
CDR3: CASGRWQVNTEAFF
DNA: TGTGCTAGTGGTCGTTGGCAAGTGAACACTGAAGCTTTCTTT

V: TRBV4-2
J: TRBJ2-5
size: -
D: TRBD1
CDR3: CASSQEFVRQGVQETQYF
DNA: TGTGCCAGCAGCCAAGAGTTTGTTAGACAGGGGGTTCAAGAGACCCAGTACTTC

V: TRBV6-5
J: TRBJ1-3
size: -
D: TRBD1
CDR3: CASSKDRFTGNTIYF
DNA: TGTGCCAGCAGCAAGGACAGGTTTACTGGAAACACCATATATTTT

V: TRBV9
J: TRBJ2-1
size: -
D: TRBD2
CDR3: CASSGGLAVYNEQFF
DNA: TGTGCCAGCAGCGGGGGACTAGCGGTCTACAATGAGCAGTTCTTC

V: TRBV4-3
J: TRBJ2-3
size: -
D: TRBD2
CDR3: CASSQGLAGTDTQYF
DNA: TGCGCCAGCAGCCAAGGGCTAGCGGGCACAGATACGCAGTATTTT

V: TRBV3-1/TRBV3-2
J: TRBJ1-1
size: -
D: -
CDR3: CASSHTPAEAFF
DNA: TGTGCCAGCAGCCATACACCCGCTGAAGCTTTCTTT

V: TRBV4-1
J: TRBJ1-5
size: -
D: -
CDR3: CASSQAGSGNQPQHF
DNA: TGCGCCAGCAGCCAAGCGGGAAGTGGCAATCAGCCCCAGCATTTT

V: TRBV7-9
J: TRBJ2-2
size: -
D: TRBD2
CDR3: CASSPGTSGKVGELFF
DNA: TGTGCCAGCAGCCCAGGGACTAGCGGGAAGGTCGGGGAGCTGTTTTTT

V: TRBV2
J: TRBJ2-4
size: -
D: TRBD1
CDR3: CASSEDRAPKNIQYF
DNA: TGTGCCAGCAGTGAGGACAGGGCGCCCAAAAACATTCAGTACTTC

V: TRBV5-4
J: TRBJ2-4
size: once
D: -
CDR3: CASSLGGLAKNIQYF
DNA: TGTGCCAGCAGCTTGGGGGGCTTAGCCAAAAACATTCAGTACTTC

V: TRBV9
J: TRBJ2-7
size: -
D: TRBD2
CDR3: CASSPPPLAIYEQYF
DNA: TGTGCCAGCAGCCCCCCCCCACTAGCGATCTACGAGCAGTACTTC

V: TRBV18
J: TRBJ2-3
size: -
D: -
CDR3: CASSEDTDTQYF
DNA: TGTGCCAGCTCAGAGGACACAGATACGCAGTATTTT

V: TRBV25-1
J: TRBJ2-3
size: few
D: -
CDR3: CASRAREGTDTQYF
DNA: TGTGCCAGCAGGGCGAGGGAAGGCACAGATACGCAGTATTTT

V: TRBV27
J: TRBJ1-4
size: -
D: TRBD1
CDR3: CASSERGRTNEKLFF
DNA: TGTGCCAGCAGTGAAAGGGGGCGAACTAATGAAAAACTGTTTTTT

V: TRBV5-1
J: TRBJ1-1
size: -
D: -
CDR3: CASKTTTGVYTEAFF
DNA: TGCGCCAGCAAGACGACGACGGGGGTATACACTGAAGCTTTCTTT

V: TRBV5-1
J: TRBJ1-6
size: -
D: TRBD1
CDR3: CASSLFPRTGRKTDNSPLHF
DNA: TGCGCCAGCAGCTTGTTCCCCAGGACAGGGCGGAAGACGGATAATTCACCCCTCCACTTT

V: TRBV9
J: TRBJ1-3
size: -
D: TRBD1
CDR3: CASSTPTGNGNTIYF
DNA: TGTGCCAGCAGCACCCCGACAGGGAACGGAAACACCATATATTTT

V: TRBV10-3
J: TRBJ2-2
size: -
D: -
CDR3: CAISESAGESYRGTGELFF
DNA: TGTGCCATCAGTGAGTCGGCAGGGGAGTCGTACCGGGGCACCGGGGAGCTGTTTTTT

V: TRBV14
J: TRBJ1-2
size: -
D: -
CDR3: CASSQLSGFYGYTF
DNA: TGTGCCAGCAGCCAACTTTCAGGGTTCTATGGCTACACCTTC

V: TRBV5-1
J: TRBJ2-7
size: -
D: -
CDR3: CASSSNRGFGDEQYF
DNA: TGCGCCAGCAGCTCGAATCGAGGTTTCGGCGACGAGCAGTACTTC

V: TRBV20-1
J: TRBJ1-5
size: few
D: -
CDR3: CSASSPGIYQPQHF
DNA: TGCAGTGCTAGTAGCCCAGGGATATACCAGCCCCAGCATTTT

V: TRBV5-1
J: TRBJ2-5
size: -
D: TRBD2
CDR3: CASSLNGGSQETQYF
DNA: TGCGCCAGCAGCTTGAATGGCGGGAGCCAAGAGACCCAGTACTTC

V: TRBV10-3
J: TRBJ2-7
size: -
D: -
CDR3: CAIPQGVDEQYF
DNA: TGTGCCATCCCCCAGGGTGTCGACGAGCAGTACTTC

V: TRBV4-1
J: TRBJ1-2
size: once
D: TRBD1
CDR3: CASSQDQMGRGRGYTF
DNA: TGCGCCAGCAGCCAAGATCAAATGGGCAGGGGGCGAGGCTACACCTTC

V: TRBV15
J: TRBJ1-1
size: -
D: -
CDR3: CATSRMLGVNTEAFF
DNA: TGTGCCACCAGCAGGATGTTGGGCGTGAACACTGAAGCTTTCTTT

V: TRBV7-6
J: TRBJ1-2
size: once
D: TRBD1
CDR3: CASSLGGWDRPYGYTF
DNA: TGTGCCAGCAGCTTAGGCGGATGGGACAGGCCTTATGGCTACACCTTC

V: TRBV2
J: TRBJ2-1
size: -
D: -
CDR3: CASSPSGTSYNEQFF
DNA: TGTGCCAGCAGTCCGTCCGGGACAAGCTACAATGAGCAGTTCTTC

V: TRBV5-1
J: TRBJ2-5
size: -
D: -
CDR3: CASSTVGTRGETQYF
DNA: TGCGCCAGCAGCACCGTCGGGACACGAGGGGAGACCCAGTACTTC

V: TRBV5-1
J: TRBJ2-1
size: -
D: TRBD2
CDR3: CASSPPLAGAYNEQFF
DNA: TGCGCCAGCAGCCCCCCTCTAGCGGGGGCCTACAATGAGCAGTTCTTC

V: TRBV3-1/TRBV3-2
J: TRBJ2-1
size: -
D: -
CDR3: CASSQGGGRYNEQFF
DNA: TGTGCCAGCAGCCAAGGGGGGGGCCGATACAATGAGCAGTTCTTC

V: TRBV10-3
J: TRBJ1-5
size: -
D: TRBD1
CDR3: CAISTGQGNQPQHF
DNA: TGTGCCATCAGTACGGGACAGGGCAATCAGCCCCAGCATTTT

V: TRBV19
J: TRBJ2-2
size: -
D: -
CDR3: CASSIKDREGTGELFF
DNA: TGTGCCAGTAGTATAAAGGACAGGGAGGGTACCGGGGAGCTGTTTTTT

V: TRBV5-1
J: TRBJ2-3
size: -
D: -
CDR3: CASREGGTSTDTQYF
DNA: TGCGCCAGCAGGGAAGGCGGAACTAGCACAGATACGCAGTATTTT

V: TRBV3-1/TRBV3-2
J: TRBJ2-1
size: -
D: TRBD2
CDR3: CASSNLPIIIAGVGDNEQFF
DNA: TGTGCCAGCAGCAACCTCCCCATTATAATAGCGGGAGTTGGGGACAATGAGCAGTTCTTC

V: TRBV4-2
J: TRBJ1-5
size: -
D: TRBD1
CDR3: CASSPGTGDPNQPQHF
DNA: TGTGCCAGCAGTCCCGGGACAGGGGACCCGAATCAGCCCCAGCATTTT

V: TRBV5-1
J: TRBJ2-5
size: -
D: TRBD1
CDR3: CASSWTGGGRETQYF
DNA: TGCGCCAGCAGCTGGACAGGGGGCGGGAGAGAGACCCAGTACTTC

V: TRBV28
J: TRBJ2-3
size: -
D: TRBD2
CDR3: CASSSPSGVTDTQYF
DNA: TGTGCCAGCAGTTCTCCTAGCGGGGTCACAGATACGCAGTATTTT

V: TRBV11-3
J: TRBJ2-3
size: once
D: -
CDR3: CASSVEVGDTQYF
DNA: TGTGCCAGCAGCGTCGAAGTCGGAGATACGCAGTATTTT

V: TRBV7-2
J: TRBJ1-3
size: -
D: -
CDR3: CASRLGGGGSGNTIYF
DNA: TGTGCCAGCAGACTGGGAGGGGGAGGCTCTGGAAACACCATATATTTT

V: TRBV18
J: TRBJ2-5
size: -
D: -
CDR3: CASSLLARETQYF
DNA: TGTGCCAGCTCACTCCTAGCGCGAGAGACCCAGTACTTC